This passage covers 17 T cell receptor beta chains from one sample sequenced in a study of cytomegalovirus exposure and HLA in healthy donors. This PCR relied on a set of 60 Vbeta primers and 13 Jbeta primers. Assay used: immunoSEQ multiplex PCR; TCRdb lists only in-frame clones, some missing. This sample's clone table lists tens of thousands of clones. The specimen was PBMCs. The receptors were gathered from a woman in her fifties or sixties in good health and CMV-seronegative.

This rearrangement joins TRBV6-5 to TRBJ1-4, with D perhaps TRBD1 (6 bases). The ends were cut back, 2 bases at V and 17 bases at J, with 18 bases in the middle. There are 13 residues in the CDR3. The germline V gene has CDR1 MNHEY and CDR2 SVGAGI. The CDR3 DNA reads TGTGCCAGCAGTTACGACTACCGTGGACAGTTTTTTTTT. Its translation: CASSYDYRGQFFF.

The genes are TRBV7-2 and TRBJ2-1, with unresolved D. The CDR3 contains 15 residues. The V end lost 2 bases, the J end lost 10 bases, and 18 bases lay between the germline ends. The V gene's germline CDR1 is SGHTA and CDR2 FQGNSA. The CDR3 region is CASSLTSFGGREQFF. The CDR3 DNA follows: TGTGCCAGCAGCTTAACGTCTTTCGGCGGAAGAGAGCAGTTCTTC.

The genes are TRBV2 and TRBJ2-7; TRBD1 matches 9 bases. The V gene's germline CDR1 is SNHLY and CDR2 FYNNEI. J lost 4 bases, V lost 6 bases, and 7 bases had no gene match. The CDR3 has 14 residues. The CDR3 DNA follows: TGTGCCAGCAGGGGCGGGACAGGGATGTACGAGCAGTACTTC. It is translated as CASRGGTGMYEQYF.

The chain has TRBV6-1 and TRBJ2-1, with 7 bases fitting TRBD1. V lost 0 bases, J lost 3 bases, and 5 bases stayed unmatched. CDR3 length: 16 residues. The germline CDR1 and CDR2 sequences are MNHNS and SASEGT. The CDR3 protein is CASSEAGTALYNEQFF. CDR3 DNA sequence: TGTGCCAGCAGTGAAGCAGGGACAGCTCTCTACAATGAGCAGTTCTTC.

The chain joins TRBV7-3 to TRBJ2-5, with TRBD2 as a possible D gene (6 bases). The V gene lost 2 bases and the J gene lost 0 bases, with 13 bases spanning the gap. There are 16 residues in the CDR3. Germline CDR1 SGHTA, CDR2 FQGTGA. The CDR3 here is CASSLAGSPYQETQYF. CDR3 coding DNA: TGTGCCAGCAGCTTAGCGGGATCTCCGTACCAAGAGACCCAGTACTTC. Full variable domain (outside the CDR3, taken from reference TRBV7-3 and TRBJ2-5): GAGVSQTPSNKVTEKGKYVELRCDPISGHTALYWYRQSLGQGPEFLIYFQGTGAADDSGLPNDRFFAVRPEGSVSTLKIQRTERGDSAVYLCASSLAGSPYQETQYFGPGTRLLVL.

The chain combines TRBV6-5 with TRBJ2-2, with 7 bases aligning to TRBD2. Germline values: CDR1 MNHEY, CDR2 SVGAGI. The CDR3 spans 15 residues. After removal of 6 bases from V and 5 bases from J, the junction contained 9 bases not matched to a gene. Here the CDR3 reads CASSPGRAGTGELFF. As DNA, the CDR3 is TGTGCCAGCAGCCCGGGGAGGGCTGGGACCGGGGAGCTGTTTTTT.

J is TRBJ2-7 and V is TRBV2; the match to TRBD2 covers 15 bases. This CDR3 spans 19 amino acids. J was trimmed by 2 bases and V by 7 bases; bases with no gene match: 15. Germline assignment: CDR1 SNHLY and CDR2 FYNNEI. CDR3 sequence reads: CASTLAPGLAGGNPYEQYF. The CDR3 region has the DNA TGTGCCAGCACCCTCGCCCCGGGACTAGCGGGAGGTAACCCCTACGAGCAGTACTTC.

The chain is built from TRBV29-1 and TRBJ1-3; 8 nucleotides align to TRBD1. The germline V gene encodes CDR1 SQVTM and CDR2 ANQGSEA. The CDR3 is made up of 17 amino acids. Trimming took 4 bases from V and 0 from J; bases not matched to a gene: 11. The CDR3 sequence: CSVGGLRDRSSGNTIYF. The CDR3 DNA is TGCAGCGTTGGGGGTCTCCGGGACAGGAGCTCTGGAAACACCATATATTTT.

V usage is TRBV7-6 and J usage is TRBJ2-5, with D possibly TRBD1 on 5 matching bases. This CDR3 is built from 14 residues. The germline gives CDR1 SGHVS, CDR2 FNYEAQ. V shed 2 bases and J shed 4 bases, with 11 bases lying between them. This CDR3 reads CASSLIAGSETQYF. DNA of the CDR3: TGTGCCAGCAGCTTAATTGCAGGGTCAGAGACCCAGTACTTC.

The V and J genes are TRBV5-4 and TRBJ1-4; TRBD1 agrees at 8 bases. There are 14 residues in the CDR3. V was clipped by 4 bases and J by 8 bases; unmatched bases: 7. Germline values: CDR1 SGHNT, CDR2 YYREEE (reference sequence). CDR3: CASSPGGAGEKLFF. In DNA, the CDR3 is TGTGCCAGCAGCCCAGGGGGCGCTGGGGAAAAACTGTTTTTT.

This sequence joins TRBV10-1 and TRBJ2-7, with 13 bases fitting TRBD2. V lost 3 bases and J lost 3; bases outside the gene matches: 8. CDR1 and CDR2 (germline): WNHNN, SYGVQD (reference sequence). The CDR3 sequence is 17 residues long. CDR3 region: CASSDLGGLAGSYEQYF. The CDR3, as DNA: TGCGCCAGCAGTGATTTGGGGGGACTAGCGGGAAGCTACGAGCAGTACTTC.

On this clone itself: Germline is not matched at one junction end, which may reflect a read error. The genes are TRBV29-1 and TRBJ2-6; D is possibly TRBD1 (5 bases). The CDR3 sequence is 14 residues long. Germline lookup yields CDR1 SQVTM and CDR2 ANQGSEA. The CDR3 sequence: CSVEDRSGANVLTF. DNA for the CDR3: TGCAGCGTCGAAGACAGATCTGGGGCCAACGTCCTGACTTTC.

V is TRBV9 and J is TRBJ1-2; D might be TRBD1 (6 bases). The germline gives CDR1 SGDLS, CDR2 YYNGEE. The CDR3 runs to 16 residues. V was clipped by 4 bases and J by 4 bases, with 20 bases between them. This CDR3 reads CASSPGVGGQGYGYTF. DNA of the CDR3: TGTGCCAGCAGCCCGGGGGTCGGGGGGCAGGGCTATGGCTACACCTTC.

The DNA for the CDR3 is TGTGCCAGCAGCGTAGAAGCGCATCCCGGGGAGCTGTTTTTT. Translation: CASSVEAHPGELFF. This rearrangement joins TRBV9 to TRBJ2-2; D uncertain. V lost 0 bases and J 6 bases, leaving 9 bases between the germline ends. CDR1 SGDLS and CDR2 YYNGEE come from the germline V gene. The length of the CDR3 is 14 residues. Variable domain in full (rest from reference TRBV9 and TRBJ2-2): DSGVTQTPKHLITATGQRVTLRCSPRSGDLSVYWYQQSLDQGLQFLIQYYNGEERAKGNILERFSAQQFPDLHSELNLSSLELGDSALYFCASSVEAHPGELFFGEGSRLTVL.

The chain recombines TRBV28 with TRBJ1-3; D is uncertain. The V and J ends lost 6 bases and 4 bases respectively, with 4 bases between them. Germline CDR1 is MDHEN and CDR2 is SYDVKM. CDR3 size: 11 residues. DNA for the CDR3: TGTGCCAGCAGCCAAGGAAACACCATATATTTT. It is translated as CASSQGNTIYF.

This sequence joins TRBV7-8 and TRBJ2-7, with a tentative D call TRBD2 (6 bases). Trimming cost V 5 bases and J 9 bases, with 14 bases left between them. The germline CDR1 and CDR2 sequences are SGHVS and FQNEAQ. The CDR3 runs to 12 residues. CDR3 DNA sequence: TGTGCCAGCAGCAGCACTCGGCGGGGGCAGTACTTC. Its protein is CASSSTRRGQYF.

This sequence joins TRBV2 and TRBJ2-7; TRBD2 aligns across 9 bases. This CDR3 is built from 14 residues. Germline CDR1 reads SNHLY; CDR2 reads FYNNEI. The trim removed 7 bases at V and 0 bases at J, leaving 4 bases unmatched. In DNA form, the CDR3 reads TGTGCCAGCAAGGAGCGGGAGGTCTCCTACGAGCAGTACTTC. Its protein product is CASKEREVSYEQYF. Variable domain in full (rest from reference TRBV2 and TRBJ2-7): EPEVTQTPSHQVTQMGQEVILRCVPISNHLYFYWYRQILGQKVEFLVSFYNNEISEKSEIFDDQFSVERPDGSNFTLKIRSTKLEDSAMYFCASKEREVSYEQYFGPGTRLTVT.